This T cell receptor beta chain emerged from a study of cytomegalovirus exposure and HLA in healthy donors. Notes on the study in general: Reportedly, diagnosis of cytomegalovirus status by the classifier showed high specificity and sensitivity.

As concerns this clone: Its specificity is unknown.

In the PCR, 60 Vbeta and 13 Jbeta primers were used. Authors' methods: Approximately 72 million unique TCR beta chains, roughly 11 million of them shared, were counted by a later analysis. Libraries were prepared by immunoSEQ multiplex PCR; TCRdb keeps only in-frame clonotypes and omits some of them. From that table come the V and J calls and clone size; the DNA was used to work out D and trimming. This sample has 200,000 to 250,000 clones, with 70% to 85% found just once. Germline CDR1 and CDR2: SGDLS and YYNGEE. This CDR3 contains 16 residues. Between the trimmed V and J ends, which lost 2 bases and 1 base, there was a span of 12 bases.

V gene TRBV9 combines with J gene TRBJ2-2; maybe TRBD1 (6 bases). Sequenced: PBMCs. The sequence came from a woman aged 40 to 50 in good health and CMV-seronegative. The CDR3 reads CASSVLQGLNTGELFF. CDR3 bases: TGTGCCAGCAGCGTCCTACAGGGTTTGAACACCGGGGAGCTGTTTTTT.